The 2 T cell receptor beta chains below come from one sample, sequenced in a study of blood T cell repertoires in COVID-19. TCRdb keeps only in-frame clones here, not all; method: immunoSEQ multiplex PCR. This table has about 360,000 clones, roughly 86% appearing once. The sample consisted of peripheral blood. These TCRs come from a human donor with acute or convalescent COVID-19. The donor label of this sample is uncertain.

The chain is built from TRBV6-2 or TRBV6-3 and TRBJ1-5; weak D call: TRBD1 (6 bases). Germline V gene sequence: CDR1 MNHEY, CDR2 SVGEGT. The CDR3 runs to 16 residues. V shed 0 bases and J shed 6 bases, with 15 bases lying between them. The CDR3 DNA reads TGTGCCAGCAGTTACTCGAAAGGCAGGGGTCTTCAGCCCCAGCATTTT. This gives the protein CASSYSKGRGLQPQHF.

CDR3 protein: CASGQDRRPIVGNQPQHF. CDR3 DNA: TGTGCTAGTGGACAGGACAGGCGCCCTATAGTTGGCAATCAGCCCCAGCATTTT. The chain has TRBV12-5 and TRBJ1-5; 7 bases fit TRBD1. The CDR3 runs to 18 residues. Germline V gene sequence: CDR1 LGHNT, CDR2 FRNRAP. V gave up 6 bases and J gave up 2 bases; unmatched junction bases: 16.